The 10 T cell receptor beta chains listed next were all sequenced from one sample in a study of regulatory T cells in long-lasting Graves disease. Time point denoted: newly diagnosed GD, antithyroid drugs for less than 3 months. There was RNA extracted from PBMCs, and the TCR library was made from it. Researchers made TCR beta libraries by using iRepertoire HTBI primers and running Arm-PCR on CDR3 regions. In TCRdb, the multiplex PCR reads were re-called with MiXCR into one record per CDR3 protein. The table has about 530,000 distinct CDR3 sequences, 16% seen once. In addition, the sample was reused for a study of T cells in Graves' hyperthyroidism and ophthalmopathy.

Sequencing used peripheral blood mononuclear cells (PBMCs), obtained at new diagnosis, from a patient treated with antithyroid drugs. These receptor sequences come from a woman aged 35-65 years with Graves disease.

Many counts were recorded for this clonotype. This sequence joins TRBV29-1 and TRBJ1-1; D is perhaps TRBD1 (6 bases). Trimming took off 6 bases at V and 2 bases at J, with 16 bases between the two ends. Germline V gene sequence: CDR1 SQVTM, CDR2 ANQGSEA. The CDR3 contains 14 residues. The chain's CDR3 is CSVAPQGGNTEAFF. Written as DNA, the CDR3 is TGCAGCGTCGCACCACAGGGTGGTAACACTGAAGCTTTCTTT.

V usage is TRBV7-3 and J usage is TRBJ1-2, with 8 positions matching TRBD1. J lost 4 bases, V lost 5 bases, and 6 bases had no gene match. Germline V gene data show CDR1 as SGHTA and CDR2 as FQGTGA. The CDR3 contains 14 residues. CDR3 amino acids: CASSPSTGGYGYTF. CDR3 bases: TGTGCCAGCAGCCCCTCCACAGGGGGCTATGGCTACACCTTC.

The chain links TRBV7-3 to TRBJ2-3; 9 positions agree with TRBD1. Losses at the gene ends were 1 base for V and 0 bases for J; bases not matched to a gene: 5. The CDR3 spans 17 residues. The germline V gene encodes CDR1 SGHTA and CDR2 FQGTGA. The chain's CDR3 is CASSLIGGTGSTDTQYF. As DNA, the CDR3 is TGTGCCAGCAGCTTAATAGGTGGGACAGGGAGCACAGATACGCAGTATTTT.

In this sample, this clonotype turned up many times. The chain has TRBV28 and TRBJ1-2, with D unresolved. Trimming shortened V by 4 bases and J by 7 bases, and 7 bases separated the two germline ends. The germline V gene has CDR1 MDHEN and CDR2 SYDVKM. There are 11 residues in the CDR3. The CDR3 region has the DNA TGTGCCAGCAGTTCAAACAGTGGCTACACCTTC. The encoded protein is CASSSNSGYTF.

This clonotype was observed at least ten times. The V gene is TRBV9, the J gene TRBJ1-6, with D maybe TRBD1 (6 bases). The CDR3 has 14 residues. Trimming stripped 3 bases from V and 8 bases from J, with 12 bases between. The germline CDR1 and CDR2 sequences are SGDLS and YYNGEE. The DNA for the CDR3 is TGTGCCAGCAGCGGGGAGGGGGGGTATTCACCCCTCCACTTT. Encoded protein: CASSGEGGYSPLHF.

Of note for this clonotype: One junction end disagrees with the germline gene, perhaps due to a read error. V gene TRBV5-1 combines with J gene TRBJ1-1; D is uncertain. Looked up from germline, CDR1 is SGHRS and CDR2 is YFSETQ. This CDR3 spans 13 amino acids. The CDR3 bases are TGTGCCAGCAGCGTAGCTCCCGACAATCTGGCTTTCTTT. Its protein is CASSVAPDNLAFF. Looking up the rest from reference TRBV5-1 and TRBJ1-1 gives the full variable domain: KAGVTQTPRYLIKTRGQQVTLSCSPISGHRSVSWYQQTPGQGLQFLFEYFSETQRNKGNFPGRFSGRQFSNSRSEMNVSTLELGDSALYLCASSVAPDNLAFFGQGTRLTVV.

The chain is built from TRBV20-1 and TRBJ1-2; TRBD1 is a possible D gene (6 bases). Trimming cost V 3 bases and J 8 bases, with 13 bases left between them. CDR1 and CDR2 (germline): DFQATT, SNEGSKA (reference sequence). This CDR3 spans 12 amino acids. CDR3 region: CSASPGARGYTF. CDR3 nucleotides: TGCAGTGCTAGTCCGGGGGCGAGGGGCTACACCTTC.

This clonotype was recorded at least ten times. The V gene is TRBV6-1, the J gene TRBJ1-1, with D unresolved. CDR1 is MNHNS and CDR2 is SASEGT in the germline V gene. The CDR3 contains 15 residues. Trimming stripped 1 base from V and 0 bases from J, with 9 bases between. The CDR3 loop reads CASSEVLRMNTEAFF. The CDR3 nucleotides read TGTGCCAGCAGTGAAGTTCTGAGGATGAACACTGAAGCTTTCTTT.

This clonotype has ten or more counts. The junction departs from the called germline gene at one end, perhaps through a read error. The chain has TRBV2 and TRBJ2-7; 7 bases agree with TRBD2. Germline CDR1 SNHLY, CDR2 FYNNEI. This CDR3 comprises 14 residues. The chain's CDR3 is CASSQAGYSYEQYF. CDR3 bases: TGTGCCAGCAGTCAAGCGGGGTACTCCTACGAGCAGTACTTC.

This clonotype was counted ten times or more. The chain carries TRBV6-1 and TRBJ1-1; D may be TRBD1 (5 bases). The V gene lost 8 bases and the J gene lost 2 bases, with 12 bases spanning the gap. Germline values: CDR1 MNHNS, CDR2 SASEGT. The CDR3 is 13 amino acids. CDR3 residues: CASRGRSNTEAFF. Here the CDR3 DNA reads TGTGCCAGCCGGGGCCGCAGTAACACTGAAGCTTTCTTT.